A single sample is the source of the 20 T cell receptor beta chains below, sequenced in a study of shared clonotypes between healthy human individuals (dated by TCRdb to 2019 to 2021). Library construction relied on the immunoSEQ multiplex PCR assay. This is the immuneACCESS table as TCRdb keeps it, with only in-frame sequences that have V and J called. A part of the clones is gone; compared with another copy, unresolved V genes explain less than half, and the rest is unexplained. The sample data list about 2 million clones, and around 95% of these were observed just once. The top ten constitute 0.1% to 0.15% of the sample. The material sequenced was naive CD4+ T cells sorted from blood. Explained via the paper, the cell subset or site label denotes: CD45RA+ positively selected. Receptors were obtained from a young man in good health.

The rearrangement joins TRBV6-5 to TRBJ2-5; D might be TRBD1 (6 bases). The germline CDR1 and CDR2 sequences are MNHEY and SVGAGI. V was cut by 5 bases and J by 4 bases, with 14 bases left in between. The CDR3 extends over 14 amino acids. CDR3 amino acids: CASSNRARLETQYF. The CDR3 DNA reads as TGTGCCAGCAGTAACAGGGCCAGACTAGAGACCCAGTACTTC.

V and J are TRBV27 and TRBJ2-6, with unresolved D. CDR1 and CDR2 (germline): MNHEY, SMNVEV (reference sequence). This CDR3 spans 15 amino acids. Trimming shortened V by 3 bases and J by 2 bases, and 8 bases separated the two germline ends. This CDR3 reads CASSFDGTGANVLTF. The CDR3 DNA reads TGTGCCAGCAGTTTCGATGGGACTGGGGCCAACGTCCTGACTTTC.

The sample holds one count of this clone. The CDR3 DNA is TGTGCCAGCTCACCACTTCCATTGACTAGCGGGGGGGACGCAGATACGCAGTATTTT. Its translation: CASSPLPLTSGGDADTQYF. The chain joins TRBV18 to TRBJ2-3, with 14 bases matching TRBD2. After removal of 1 base from V and 4 bases from J, the junction contained 10 bases not matched to a gene. CDR1 is KGHSH, CDR2 LQKENI, per germline. The CDR3 is 19 residues long.

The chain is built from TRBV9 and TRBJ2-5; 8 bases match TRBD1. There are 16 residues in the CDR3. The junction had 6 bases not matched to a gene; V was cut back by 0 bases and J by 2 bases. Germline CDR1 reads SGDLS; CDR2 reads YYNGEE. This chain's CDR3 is CASSVEWTGPQETQYF. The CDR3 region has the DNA TGTGCCAGCAGCGTAGAGTGGACAGGGCCTCAAGAGACCCAGTACTTC.

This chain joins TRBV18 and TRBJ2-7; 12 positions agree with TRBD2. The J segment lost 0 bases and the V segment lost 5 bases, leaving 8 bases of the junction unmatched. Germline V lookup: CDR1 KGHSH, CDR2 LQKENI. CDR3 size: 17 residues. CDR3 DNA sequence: TGTGCCAGCTCAATCGGGACTAGCGGGCCGAGCTCCTACGAGCAGTACTTC. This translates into CASSIGTSGPSSYEQYF.

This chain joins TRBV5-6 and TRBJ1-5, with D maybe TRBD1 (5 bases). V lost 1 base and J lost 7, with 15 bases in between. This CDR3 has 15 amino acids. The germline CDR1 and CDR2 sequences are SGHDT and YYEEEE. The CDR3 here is CASSLRGTGGQPQHF. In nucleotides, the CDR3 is TGTGCCAGCAGCTTGCGAGGGACGGGGGGACAGCCCCAGCATTTT.

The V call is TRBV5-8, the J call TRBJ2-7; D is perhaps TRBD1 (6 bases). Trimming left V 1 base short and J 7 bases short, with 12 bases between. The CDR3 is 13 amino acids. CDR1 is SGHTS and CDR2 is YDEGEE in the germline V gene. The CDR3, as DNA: TGTGCCAGCAGCTTGACGACAGGCTGGGAGCAGTACTTC. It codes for CASSLTTGWEQYF.

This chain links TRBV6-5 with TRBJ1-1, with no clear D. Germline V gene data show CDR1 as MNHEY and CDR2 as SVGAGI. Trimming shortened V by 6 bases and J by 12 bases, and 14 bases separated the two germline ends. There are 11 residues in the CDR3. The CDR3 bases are TGTGCCAGCAGAAGGTCCGCTGAGTCTTTCTTT. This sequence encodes CASRRSAESFF.

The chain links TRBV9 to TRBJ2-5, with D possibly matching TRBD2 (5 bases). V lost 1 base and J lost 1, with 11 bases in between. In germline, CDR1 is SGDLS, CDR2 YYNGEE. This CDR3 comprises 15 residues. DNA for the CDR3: TGTGCCAGCAGCGTATCCGGGATTCCCCAAGAGACCCAGTACTTC. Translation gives CASSVSGIPQETQYF.

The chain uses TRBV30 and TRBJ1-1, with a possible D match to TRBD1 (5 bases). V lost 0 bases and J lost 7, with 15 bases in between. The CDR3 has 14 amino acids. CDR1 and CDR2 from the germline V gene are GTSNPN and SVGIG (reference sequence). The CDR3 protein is CAWSVMFRDSEAFF. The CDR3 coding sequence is TGTGCCTGGAGTGTAATGTTCCGAGACAGTGAAGCTTTCTTT. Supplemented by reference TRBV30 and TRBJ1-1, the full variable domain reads SQTIHQWPATLVQPVGSPLSLECTVEGTSNPNLYWYRQAAGRGLQLLFYSVGIGQISSEVPQNLSASRPQDRQFILSSKKLLLSDSGFYLCAWSVMFRDSEAFFGQGTRLTVV.

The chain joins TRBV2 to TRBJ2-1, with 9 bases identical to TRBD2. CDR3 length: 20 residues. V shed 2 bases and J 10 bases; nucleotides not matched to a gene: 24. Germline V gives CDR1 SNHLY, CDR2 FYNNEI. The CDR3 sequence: CASSELGFPISGGSGREQFF. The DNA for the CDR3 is TGTGCCAGCAGTGAACTGGGTTTCCCAATAAGCGGGGGGTCTGGCCGGGAGCAGTTCTTC. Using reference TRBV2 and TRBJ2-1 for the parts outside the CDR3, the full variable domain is EPEVTQTPSHQVTQMGQEVILRCVPISNHLYFYWYRQILGQKVEFLVSFYNNEISEKSEIFDDQFSVERPDGSNFTLKIRSTKLEDSAMYFCASSELGFPISGGSGREQFFGPGTRLTVL.

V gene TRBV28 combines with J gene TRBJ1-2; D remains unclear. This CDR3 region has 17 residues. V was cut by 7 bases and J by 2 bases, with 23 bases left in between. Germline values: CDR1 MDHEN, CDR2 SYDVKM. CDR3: CASTLVGDLTSNYGYTF. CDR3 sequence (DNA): TGTGCCAGCACCCTCGTAGGAGACCTCACCTCGAACTATGGCTACACCTTC.

CDR3 sequence: CASSLGQPNTEAFF. CDR3 nucleotide sequence: TGTGCCAGCAGCCTTGGACAGCCCAACACTGAAGCTTTCTTT. The rearrangement uses TRBV2 and TRBJ1-1; D possibly corresponds to TRBD1 (6 bases). CDR3 length: 14 residues. CDR1 and CDR2 from the germline V gene are SNHLY and FYNNEI. Trimming took 6 bases from V and 2 from J, leaving 13 bases between them.

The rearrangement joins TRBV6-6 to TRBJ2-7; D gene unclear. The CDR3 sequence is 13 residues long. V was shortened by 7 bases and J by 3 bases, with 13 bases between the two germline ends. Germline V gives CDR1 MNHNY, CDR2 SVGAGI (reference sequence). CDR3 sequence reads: CASTSKGSYEQYF. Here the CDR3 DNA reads TGTGCCAGCACCTCGAAGGGCAGCTACGAGCAGTACTTC.

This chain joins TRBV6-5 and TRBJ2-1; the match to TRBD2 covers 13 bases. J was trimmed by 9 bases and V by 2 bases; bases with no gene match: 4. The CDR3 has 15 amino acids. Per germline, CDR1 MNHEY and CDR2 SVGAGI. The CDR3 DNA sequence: TGTGCCAGCAGTTACACCGGGACTAGCGGGATTGAGCAGTTCTTC. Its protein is CASSYTGTSGIEQFF.

The CDR3 DNA follows: TGCGCCAGCAGCGAAAAACAGGGGGCTAGGGAGACCCAGTACTTC. Translated: CASSEKQGARETQYF. The chain couples TRBV5-1 to TRBJ2-5; 9 nucleotides match TRBD1. This CDR3 has 15 residues. The trim removed 4 bases at V and 5 bases at J, leaving 9 bases unmatched. The germline CDR1 and CDR2 sequences are SGHRS and YFSETQ. The whole variable domain, filled in from reference TRBV5-1 and TRBJ2-5, reads KAGVTQTPRYLIKTRGQQVTLSCSPISGHRSVSWYQQTPGQGLQFLFEYFSETQRNKGNFPGRFSGRQFSNSRSEMNVSTLELGDSALYLCASSEKQGARETQYFGPGTRLLVL.

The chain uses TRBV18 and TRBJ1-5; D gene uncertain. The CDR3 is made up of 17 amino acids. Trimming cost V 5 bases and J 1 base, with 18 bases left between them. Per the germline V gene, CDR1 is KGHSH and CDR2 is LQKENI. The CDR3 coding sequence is TGTGCCAGCTCATCACTCGCCGGGGAGGGAAGCAATCAGCCCCAGCATTTT. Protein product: CASSSLAGEGSNQPQHF.

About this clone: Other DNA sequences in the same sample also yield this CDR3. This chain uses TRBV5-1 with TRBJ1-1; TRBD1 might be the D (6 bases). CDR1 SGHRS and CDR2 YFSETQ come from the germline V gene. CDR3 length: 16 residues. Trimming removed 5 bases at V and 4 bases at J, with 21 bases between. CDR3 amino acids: CASSLDFQGLFTEAFF. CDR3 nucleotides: TGCGCCAGCAGTCTGGATTTTCAGGGGTTGTTCACTGAAGCTTTCTTT. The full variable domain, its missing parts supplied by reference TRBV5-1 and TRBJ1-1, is KAGVTQTPRYLIKTRGQQVTLSCSPISGHRSVSWYQQTPGQGLQFLFEYFSETQRNKGNFPGRFSGRQFSNSRSEMNVSTLELGDSALYLCASSLDFQGLFTEAFFGQGTRLTVV.

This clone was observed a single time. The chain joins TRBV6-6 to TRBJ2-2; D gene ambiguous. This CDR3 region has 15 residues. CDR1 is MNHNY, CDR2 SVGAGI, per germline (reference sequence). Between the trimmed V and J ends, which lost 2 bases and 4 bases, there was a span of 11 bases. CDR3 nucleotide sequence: TGTGCCAGCAGTTACAGCAGGTCAGCCACCGGGGAGCTGTTTTTT. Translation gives CASSYSRSATGELFF.

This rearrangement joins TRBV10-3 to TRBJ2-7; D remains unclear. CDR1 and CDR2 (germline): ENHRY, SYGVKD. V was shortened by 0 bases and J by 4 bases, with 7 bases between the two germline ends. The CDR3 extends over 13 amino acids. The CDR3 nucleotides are TGTGCCATCAGTGAGTCAGACGTTTACGAGCAGTACTTC. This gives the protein CAISESDVYEQYF.